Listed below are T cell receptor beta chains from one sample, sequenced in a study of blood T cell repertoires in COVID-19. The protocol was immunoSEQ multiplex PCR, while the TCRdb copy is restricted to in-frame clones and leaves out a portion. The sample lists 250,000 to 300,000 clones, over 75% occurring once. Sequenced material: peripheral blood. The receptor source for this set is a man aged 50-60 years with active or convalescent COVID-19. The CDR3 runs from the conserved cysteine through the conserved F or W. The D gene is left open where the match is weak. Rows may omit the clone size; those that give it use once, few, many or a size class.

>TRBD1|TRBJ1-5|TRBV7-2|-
TGTGCCAGCAGCTTAAGACAGGGGGATCGTGGCAATCAGCCCCAGCATTTT
CASSLRQGDRGNQPQHF
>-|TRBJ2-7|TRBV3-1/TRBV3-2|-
TGTGCCAGCAGCCACGAACAGGGAGCCTCCTACGAGCAGTACTTC
CASSHEQGASYEQYF
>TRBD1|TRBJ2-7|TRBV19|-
TGTGCCAGTAGTATAGACCACCCTTCGGACAGGAGCAAACAGGGTACATACTACGAGCAGTACTTC
CASSIDHPSDRSKQGTYYEQYF
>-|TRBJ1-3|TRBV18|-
TGTGCCAGCTCGCCAGGGCCTGGAAACACCATATATTTT
CASSPGPGNTIYF
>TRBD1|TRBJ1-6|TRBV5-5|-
TGTGCCAGCAGCTGGGGACAGGGGGCAGGTTCACCCCTCCACTTT
CASSWGQGAGSPLHF
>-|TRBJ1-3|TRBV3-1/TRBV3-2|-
TGTGCCAGCAGCTCGTTCCACGGGGGGACGGACACCATATATTTT
CASSSFHGGTDTIYF
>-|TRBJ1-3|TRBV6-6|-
TGTGCCAGCAGTTACGCCCAGGGGTATGGAAACACCATATATTTT
CASSYAQGYGNTIYF
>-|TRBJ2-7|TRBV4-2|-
TGTGCCAGCAGCCAAGATGCGGGCTCCTACGAGCAGTACTTC
CASSQDAGSYEQYF
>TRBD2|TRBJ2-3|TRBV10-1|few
TGCGCCAGCAGTGAGTCACCCGAGACTAGCGGGAGAACAGATACGCAGTATTTT
CASSESPETSGRTDTQYF
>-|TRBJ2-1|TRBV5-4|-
TGTGCCAGCAGCTTGGCAATGAGGAATGAGCAGTTCTTC
CASSLAMRNEQFF
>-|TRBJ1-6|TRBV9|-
TGTGCCAGCAGCGAAAGCGCGGGGAATTCACCCCTCCACTTT
CASSESAGNSPLHF
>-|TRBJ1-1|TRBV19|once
TGTGCCAGTAGTATAACCCAGATCATGAACACTGAAGCTTTCTTT
CASSITQIMNTEAFF
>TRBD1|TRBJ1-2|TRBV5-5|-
TGTGCTGCCGGACAGGGACCCTCTAACTATGGCTACACCTTC
CAAGQGPSNYGYTF
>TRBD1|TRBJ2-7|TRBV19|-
TGTGCCAGTAGTACCCCTCGGACAGGGGCCTCCTACGAGCAGTACTTC
CASSTPRTGASYEQYF
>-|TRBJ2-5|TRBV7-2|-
TGTGCCAGCAGCTTGGGGCCTACGGAGACCCAGTACTTC
CASSLGPTETQYF
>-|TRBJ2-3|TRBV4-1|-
TGCGCCAGCAGCCTCCAGGGACTGGCTTATAGCACAGATACGCAGTATTTT
CASSLQGLAYSTDTQYF
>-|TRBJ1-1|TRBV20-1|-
TGCAGTGCTAGTCGCGGAAACACTGAAGCTTTCTTT
CSASRGNTEAFF
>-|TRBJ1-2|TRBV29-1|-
TGCAGCGTGAGGTGGGACTATGGCTACACCTTC
CSVRWDYGYTF
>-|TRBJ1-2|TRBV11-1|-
TGTGCCAGCAGCTCCCCAAGACAGAAGAACTATGGCTACACCTTC
CASSSPRQKNYGYTF
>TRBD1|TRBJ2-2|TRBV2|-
TGTGCCAGCACAGGGGGCCCTAACACCGGGGAGCTGTTTTTT
CASTGGPNTGELFF
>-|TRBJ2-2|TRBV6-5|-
TGTGCCAGCAATCCTAGCGCTTACAACACCGGGGAGCTGTTTTTT
CASNPSAYNTGELFF
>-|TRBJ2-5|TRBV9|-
TGTGCCAGCAGCGGCCCCCGAGCGGCCCAGTACTTC
CASSGPRAAQYF
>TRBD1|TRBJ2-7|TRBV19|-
TGTGCCAGTAGTATCTCGACAGGGGGAACCTACGAGCAGTACTTC
CASSISTGGTYEQYF
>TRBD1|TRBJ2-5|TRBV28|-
TGTGCCAGCAGTCTAAACAGGCCAGGGGGTAAAGAGACCCAGTACTTC
CASSLNRPGGKETQYF
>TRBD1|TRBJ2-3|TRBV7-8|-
TGTGCCAGCAGCTTCGGACAGGGCTTACGGGCTACAGATACGCAGTATTTT
CASSFGQGLRATDTQYF
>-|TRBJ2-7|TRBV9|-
TGTGCCAGCAGCGTAGTGGGGGGAAACGAGCAGTACTTC
CASSVVGGNEQYF
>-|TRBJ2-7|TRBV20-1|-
TGCAGTGCTAGGGAGGGGCGGGAGCAGTACTTC
CSAREGREQYF
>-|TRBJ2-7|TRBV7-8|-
TGTGCCAGCAGCCCATACCGGTTGACTAGATCTTCCTCCTACGAGCAGTACTTC
CASSPYRLTRSSSYEQYF
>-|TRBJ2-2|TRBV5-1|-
TGCGCCAGCAGCCAATCCCAGGGCGGGGAGCTGTTTTTT
CASSQSQGGELFF
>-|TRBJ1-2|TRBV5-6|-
TGTGCCAGCAGCTTGGTTGGGGATCAGCGGGGAGGTCGTGGCTACACCTTC
CASSLVGDQRGGRGYTF
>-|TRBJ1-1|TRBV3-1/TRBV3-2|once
TGTGCCAGCAGCCCCAACCGGGGAGGGGCTTTCTTT
CASSPNRGGAFF
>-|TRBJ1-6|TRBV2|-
TGTGCCAGCAGTGGACAGAGCTCCTATAATTCACCCCTCCACTTT
CASSGQSSYNSPLHF
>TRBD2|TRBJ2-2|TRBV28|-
TGTGCCAGCAAAATGGGAGGGATCCCCGGGGAGCTGTTTTTT
CASKMGGIPGELFF
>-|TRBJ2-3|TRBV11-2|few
TGTGCCAGCAGCCGTAGCGGAGCCCTCCGGTATTTT
CASSRSGALRYF
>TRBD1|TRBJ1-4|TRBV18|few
TGTGCCAGCTCAGAGACAGGGCCAAATGAAAAACTGTTTTTT
CASSETGPNEKLFF
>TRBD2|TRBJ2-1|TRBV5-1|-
TGCGCCAGCAGCCGTTACGGGACTAGCCCCTACAATGAGCAGTTCTTC
CASSRYGTSPYNEQFF
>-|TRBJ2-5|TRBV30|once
TGTGCCTGGAATGCGGGCAGGGGGGCCCAAGAGACCCAGTACTTC
CAWNAGRGAQETQYF
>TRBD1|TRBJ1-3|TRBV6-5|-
TGTGCCAGCACCCCGGGACAGCTCGGAAACACCATATATTTT
CASTPGQLGNTIYF
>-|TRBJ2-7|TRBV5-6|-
TGTGCCAGCAGCTTGGCACGGGAACTGTACTTC
CASSLARELYF
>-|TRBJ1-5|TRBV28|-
TGTGCCAGCAGTTTCTCAGGGAAGGGTAATCAGCCCCAGCATTTT
CASSFSGKGNQPQHF
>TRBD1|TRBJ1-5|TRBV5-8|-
TGTGCCAGCAGCTTGGGACAGGGAGGTCCGCCCCAGCATTTT
CASSLGQGGPPQHF
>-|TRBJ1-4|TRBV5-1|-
TGCGCCAGCAGCGTGACCTTTGGGGGGGCTAAGGAAAAACTGTTTTTT
CASSVTFGGAKEKLFF
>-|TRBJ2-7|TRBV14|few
TGTGCCAGCAGCCAAGAGGGCTATTTCGCCTACGAGCAGTACTTC
CASSQEGYFAYEQYF